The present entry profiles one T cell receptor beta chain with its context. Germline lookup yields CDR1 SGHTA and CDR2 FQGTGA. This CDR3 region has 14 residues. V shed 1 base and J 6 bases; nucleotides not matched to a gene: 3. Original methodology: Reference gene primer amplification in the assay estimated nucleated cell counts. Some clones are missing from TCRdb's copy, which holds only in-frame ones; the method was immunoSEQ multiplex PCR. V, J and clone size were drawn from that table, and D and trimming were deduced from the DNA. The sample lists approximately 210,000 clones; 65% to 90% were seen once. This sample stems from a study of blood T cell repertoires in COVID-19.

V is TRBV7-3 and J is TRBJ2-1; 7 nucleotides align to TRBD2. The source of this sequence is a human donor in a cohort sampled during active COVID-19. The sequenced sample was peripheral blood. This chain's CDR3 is CASSLMGTTNEQFF. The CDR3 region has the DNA TGTGCCAGCAGCTTAATGGGGACTACCAATGAGCAGTTCTTC.